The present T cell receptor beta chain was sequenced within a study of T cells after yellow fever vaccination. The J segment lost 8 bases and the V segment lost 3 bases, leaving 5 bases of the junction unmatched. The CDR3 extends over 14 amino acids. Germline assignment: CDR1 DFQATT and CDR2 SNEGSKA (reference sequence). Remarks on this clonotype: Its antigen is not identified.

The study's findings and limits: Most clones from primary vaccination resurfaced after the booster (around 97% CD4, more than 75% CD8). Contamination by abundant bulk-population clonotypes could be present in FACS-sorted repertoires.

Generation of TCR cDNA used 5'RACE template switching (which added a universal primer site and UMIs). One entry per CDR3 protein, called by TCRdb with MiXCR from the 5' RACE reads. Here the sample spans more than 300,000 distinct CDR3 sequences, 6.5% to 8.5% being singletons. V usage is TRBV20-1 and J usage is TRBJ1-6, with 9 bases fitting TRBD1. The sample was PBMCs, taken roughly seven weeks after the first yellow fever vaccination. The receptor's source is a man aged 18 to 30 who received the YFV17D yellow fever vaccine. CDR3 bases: TGCAGTGCTAGGGCTGGGACAGGGTATTCACCCCTCCACTTT. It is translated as CSARAGTGYSPLHF.